This T cell receptor beta chain was identified during a study of regulatory T cells in long-lasting Graves disease. The overall study: Less than 3 months of antithyroid drugs had been taken by newly diagnosed Graves' patients.

The sample holds a few counts of this clonotype. Its specificity is not known. Investigators prepared the TCR beta libraries by applying iRepertoire HTBI primers and Arm-PCR of CDR3 regions. Using its own MiXCR run on the multiplex PCR reads, TCRdb lists one record per CDR3 protein. This sample yields a few hundred thousand distinct CDR3 sequences, of which over 12% are seen a single time; over 7.5% belongs to the top ten. Whole-study findings and limits: Persistent Graves' disease cases displayed lower TCR diversity than newly diagnosed ones.

Time point meaning: newly diagnosed GD, antithyroid drugs for less than 3 months. Construction of the TCR library relied on RNA isolated from PBMCs. The length of the CDR3 is 15 residues. Germline lookup yields CDR1 KGHDR and CDR2 SFDVKD. V was clipped by 4 bases and J by 5 bases, with 14 bases between them. These data also featured in a second study, about T cells in Graves' hyperthyroidism and ophthalmopathy. That investigation notes: For ophthalmopathy, model prediction preceded onset by a median about 6.2 months.

Sequences were derived from peripheral blood mononuclear cells (PBMCs), sampled at new diagnosis, from a patient treated with antithyroid drugs. The rearrangement links TRBV24-1 to TRBJ2-1, with a possible D match to TRBD2 (5 bases). This receptor was identified in a woman aged 40 to 55 with Graves disease. The CDR3 here is CATSDLRTQDNEQFF. The CDR3 bases are TGTGCCACCAGTGACCTGAGGACTCAGGACAATGAGCAGTTCTTC.